A few counts support the clone carrying this TCR beta chain. No antigen is known for it. Method: immunoSEQ multiplex PCR; TCRdb's copy keeps in-frame clones and lacks some. The repertoire holds 85,000 to 130,000 clones, with 82% as singletons. This entry belongs to a study of T cell clones after liver transplantation. Study observations and caveats: In 5 of 8 subjects, circulating graft-donor-reactive CD4 TCRbeta sequences fell significantly after transplant.

Per germline, CDR1 LGHNA and CDR2 YSLEER. This CDR3 is built from 15 residues. Trimming cost V 3 bases and J 1 base, with 12 bases left between them. This material consisted of CD4+ T cells from blood, taken before liver transplant. The TCR comes from a human donor who received a liver transplant. V and J are TRBV4-3 and TRBJ1-1, with D possibly matching TRBD1 (5 bases). The CDR3 nucleotides are TGCGCCAGCAGCCAGTTGGACGGGGGGAACACTGAAGCTTTCTTT. It yields the protein CASSQLDGGNTEAFF.